The present entry profiles one TCR beta chain with its context. Its antigen is currently unknown. These data are taken from a study of shared clonotypes between healthy human individuals. With 8 bases clipped from V and 6 bases from J, the junction kept 12 bases outside the gene matches. This CDR3 contains 16 residues. Germline loops: CDR1 MDHEN, CDR2 SYDVKM. Study-wide results and caveats: Naive CD4 clonotypes overlapped across a few donors at roughly 5%.

TCRdb's table, derived via immunoSEQ multiplex PCR, lists solely in-frame clones and lacks some. The data contain about 2,500,000 clones, more than 90% of them seen just once; the ten biggest clones take up about 0.13%. This chain links TRBV28 with TRBJ2-7, with TRBD2 identical over 14 bases. Specimen: naive CD4+ T cells sorted from blood. The subset: CD45RA+ positively selected. The sequence derives from a man in his late teens or twenties in good health. CDR3 residues: CASWGLAGDRLAEQYF. As DNA, the CDR3 is TGTGCCAGCTGGGGACTAGCGGGAGACAGGCTCGCCGAGCAGTACTTC. Full variable domain (missing parts from reference TRBV28 and TRBJ2-7): DVKVTQSSRYLVKRTGEKVFLECVQDMDHENMFWYRQDPGLGLRLIYFSYDVKMKEKGDIPEGYSVSREKKERFSLILESASTNQTSMYLCASWGLAGDRLAEQYFGPGTRLTVT.